The 13 T cell receptor beta chains given below trace back to one sample, sequenced in a study of blood T cell repertoires in COVID-19. Sequencing used immunoSEQ multiplex PCR; TCRdb keeps in-frame clones, though not all of them. The sample holds about 200,000 clones; approximately 82% are singletons and the top ten take approximately 16%. The sequencing input was PBMCs or T cells enriched from blood (not recorded which). These receptor sequences come from a man between 40 and 49 years old who had recovered from COVID-19.

Points on this clone: This may come from a read error, since a much larger clone is one base off. The V and J genes are TRBV28 and TRBJ1-5; D not certain. CDR3 length: 14 amino acids. The germline V gene has CDR1 MDHEN and CDR2 SYDVKM. The V gene lost 3 bases and the J gene lost 0 bases, with 6 bases spanning the gap. The CDR3 nucleotides are TGTGCCAGCAGTTTCTCGGGTAGCAATCAGCCCCAGCATTTT. Protein: CASSFSGSNQPQHF.

The rearrangement links TRBV28 to TRBJ2-2; 8 nucleotides line up with TRBD2. The CDR3 consists of 15 residues. Per germline, CDR1 MDHEN and CDR2 SYDVKM. Trimming at V came to 8 bases and at J to 11 bases, leaving 16 bases not matched to a gene. The CDR3 sequence: CASYGGGRIGNELFF. CDR3 bases: TGTGCCAGCTATGGGGGCGGGAGGATCGGGAACGAGCTGTTTTTT.

CDR3 sequence (DNA): TGTGCCAGCAGCCAGACACAGACAGGGGGCTGGATTGCTTTCTTT. Its translation: CASSQTQTGGWIAFF. The V call is TRBV5-5, the J call TRBJ1-1, with 10 bases that match TRBD1. This CDR3 contains 15 residues. Germline V gene sequence: CDR1 SGHKS, CDR2 YYEKEE (reference sequence). After removal of 4 bases from V and 11 bases from J, the junction contained 14 bases not matched to a gene.

The V and J genes are TRBV28 and TRBJ1-4; D not certain. The CDR3 runs 15 residues. V lost 1 base to trimming and J lost 6 bases, with 12 bases between them. The germline V gene has CDR1 MDHEN and CDR2 SYDVKM. The DNA of the CDR3 is TGTGCCAGCAGTTTATCGAGGGTGGGAGATGAAAAACTGTTTTTT. Its protein is CASSLSRVGDEKLFF.

The chain is built from TRBV27 and TRBJ2-1; D perhaps matches TRBD1 (5 bases). The CDR3 is 16 residues long. Trimming left V 5 bases short and J 8 bases short, with 22 bases between. Germline V CDR1 and CDR2: MNHEY, SMNVEV (reference sequence). CDR3 DNA: TGTGCCAGCAGTCCTGGTAAGGACAAGCTAAGGGATGAGCAGTTCTTC. Translated, it gives CASSPGKDKLRDEQFF.

V is TRBV4-3 and J is TRBJ2-7; D unresolved. This CDR3 is built from 17 residues. Trimming took off 3 bases at V and 2 bases at J, with 20 bases between the two ends. From germline, CDR1 is LGHNA and CDR2 YSLEER. The CDR3 DNA follows: TGCGCCAGCAGCCATGAAACATGGTCGGGTTTTCCCTACGAGCAGTACTTC. It specifies CASSHETWSGFPYEQYF.

The sample holds a few counts of this clone. This chain connects TRBV4-2 to TRBJ2-5; the D gene is possibly TRBD2 (5 bases). Germline V gene sequence: CDR1 LGHNA, CDR2 YNFKEQ. The CDR3 runs 13 residues. Between the trimmed V and J ends, which lost 0 bases and 7 bases, there was a span of 9 bases. CDR3 in amino acids: CASSQDGERTQYF. The CDR3 DNA follows: TGTGCCAGCAGCCAAGACGGGGAAAGGACCCAGTACTTC.

This clone was recorded once. The chain carries TRBV28 and TRBJ1-2, with D uncertain. CDR1 and CDR2 from the germline V gene are MDHEN and SYDVKM. V gave up 6 bases and J gave up 8 bases, with 13 bases separating them. The CDR3 loop spans 12 amino acids. CDR3 sequence: CASSSLSQGYTF. As DNA, the CDR3 is TGTGCCAGCAGCTCCCTTAGTCAAGGCTACACCTTC.

J is TRBJ1-2 and V is TRBV6-1, with D perhaps TRBD1 (5 bases). In germline, CDR1 is MNHNS, CDR2 SASEGT. Trimming pared 0 bases from V and 0 bases from J, leaving 17 bases between. CDR3 length: 18 residues. The CDR3 DNA follows: TGTGCCAGCAGTGAAGCGCGGGACCGCCCTGGGGCTAACTATGGCTACACCTTC. Translation gives CASSEARDRPGANYGYTF.

The V and J genes are TRBV28 and TRBJ1-1; possibly TRBD1 for D (5 bases). Trimming took 7 bases from V and 8 from J, leaving 11 bases between them. Germline CDR1 is MDHEN and CDR2 is SYDVKM. CDR3 length equals 11 residues. CDR3 sequence: CASTTVLEAFF. In nucleotides, the CDR3 is TGTGCCAGCACGACAGTTCTAGAAGCTTTCTTT. Full variable domain (rest looked up from reference TRBV28 and TRBJ1-1): DVKVTQSSRYLVKRTGEKVFLECVQDMDHENMFWYRQDPGLGLRLIYFSYDVKMKEKGDIPEGYSVSREKKERFSLILESASTNQTSMYLCASTTVLEAFFGQGTRLTVV.

This rearrangement joins TRBV2 to TRBJ2-5; weak D call: TRBD2 (6 bases). The V and J ends lost 3 bases and 4 bases respectively, with 9 bases between them. In germline, CDR1 is SNHLY, CDR2 FYNNEI. The CDR3 runs 13 residues. CDR3 nucleotide sequence: TGTGCCAGCAGTGATCGGGGGAGAGAGACCCAGTACTTC. Protein: CASSDRGRETQYF.

The rearrangement uses TRBV4-2 and TRBJ2-3, with 12 bases lining up with TRBD2. This CDR3 is built from 17 residues. Germline CDR1 is LGHNA and CDR2 is YNFKEQ. J lost 2 bases, V lost 1 base, and 4 bases had no gene match. CDR3 DNA: TGTGCCAGCAGCCAAGGGAGGACTAGCGGGGTCACAGATACGCAGTATTTT. Residues: CASSQGRTSGVTDTQYF.

The chain combines TRBV6-2 or TRBV6-3 with TRBJ1-1; possible D gene TRBD1, 6 bases. Germline V gene lookup returns CDR1 MNHEY and CDR2 SVGEGT. With 4 bases removed from V and 4 bases from J, the gap between germline ends came to 13 bases. The CDR3 is 14 residues long. CDR3 region: CASSWRGGGTEAFF. The CDR3 DNA follows: TGTGCCAGCAGTTGGAGGGGAGGGGGCACTGAAGCTTTCTTT.